Following are 20 T cell receptor beta chains from one sample sequenced in a study of cytomegalovirus exposure and HLA in healthy donors. Use of 60 Vbeta and 13 Jbeta primers characterized the PCR. The table came from immunoSEQ multiplex PCR; TCRdb's copy has only in-frame clones and leaves some out. Of 120,000 or so clones listed, roughly 14% were seen once; the top ten hold 1.5% to 2%. Sequenced input: PBMCs. Receptors originate from a woman aged 18-29 years in good health and CMV-seronegative.

The chain joins TRBV9 to TRBJ2-1; possibly TRBD2 for D (5 bases). CDR1 is SGDLS, CDR2 YYNGEE, per germline. V lost 0 bases and J lost 3, with 7 bases in between. The CDR3 is made up of 14 amino acids. Here the CDR3 reads CASSVDGIYNEQFF. CDR3 coding DNA: TGTGCCAGCAGCGTAGACGGGATCTACAATGAGCAGTTCTTC.

This clone showed up just a few times. The chain links TRBV14 to TRBJ1-1, with 9 bases fitting TRBD1. This CDR3 is 13 amino acids long. V gave up 4 bases and J gave up 3 bases; unmatched junction bases: 0. Per germline, CDR1 SGHDN and CDR2 FVKESK. The CDR3 DNA follows: TGTGCCAGCAGCCGGGACAGGGACACTGAAGCTTTCTTT. Translating gives CASSRDRDTEAFF. The complete variable domain, with remaining parts taken from reference TRBV14 and TRBJ1-1, reads EAGVTQFPSHSVIEKGQTVTLRCDPISGHDNLYWYRRVMGKEIKFLLHFVKESKQDESGMPNNRFLAERTGGTYSTLKVQPAELEDSGVYFCASSRDRDTEAFFGQGTRLTVV.

V gene TRBV4-1 combines with J gene TRBJ1-1, with D unclear. With 4 bases removed from V and 6 bases from J, the gap between germline ends came to 12 bases. Germline V lookup: CDR1 MGHRA, CDR2 YSYEKL. There are 13 residues in the CDR3. CDR3 region: CASSPQERAEAFF. The CDR3 bases are TGCGCCAGCAGCCCGCAAGAACGGGCTGAAGCTTTCTTT.

The table lists this clone with a few counts. This chain links TRBV19 with TRBJ1-2; no clear D gene. V lost 3 bases and J lost 1, with 3 bases in between. The CDR3 has 12 amino acids. Germline V gives CDR1 LNHDA, CDR2 SQIVND (reference sequence). The CDR3 region has the DNA TGTGCCAGTAGTATCCGTAACTATGGCTACACCTTC. Protein: CASSIRNYGYTF.

The V gene is TRBV16, the J gene TRBJ2-1; 14 bases are a match to TRBD2. V dropped 4 bases and J dropped 4; count of bases not matched to a gene: 6. The germline CDR1 and CDR2 sequences are KGHSY and FQNENV. CDR3 size: 17 residues. The chain's CDR3 is CASSLGTSGGLYNEQFF. Here the CDR3 DNA reads TGTGCCAGCAGCCTCGGGACTAGCGGGGGTCTTTACAATGAGCAGTTCTTC.

The chain links TRBV7-9 to TRBJ2-7; TRBD1 aligns across 8 bases. The trim removed 5 bases at V and 4 bases at J, leaving 16 bases unmatched. The CDR3 spans 17 residues. Germline-derived CDR1 and CDR2 are SEHNR and FQNEAQ (reference sequence). The CDR3, as DNA: TGTGCCAGCAGCCCCCATGAGACAGGGGCGTCCAAATACGAGCAGTACTTC. This sequence encodes CASSPHETGASKYEQYF.

This chain links TRBV5-1 with TRBJ2-1, with TRBD1 identical over 11 bases. The CDR3 spans 15 residues. Germline V lookup: CDR1 SGHRS, CDR2 YFSETQ. V gave up 0 bases and J gave up 7 bases; unmatched junction bases: 3. In nucleotides, the CDR3 is TGCGCCAGCAGCTTGGGGACAGGGGGCATGAATGAGCAGTTCTTC. Residues: CASSLGTGGMNEQFF.

This clone was recorded a few times. This sequence joins TRBV6-4 and TRBJ2-2; D may be TRBD1 (6 bases). Germline V gene data show CDR1 as MRHNA and CDR2 as SNTAGT. Trimming removed 4 bases at V and 1 base at J, with 10 bases between. The CDR3 sequence is 15 residues long. CDR3 protein: CASSVGGENTGELFF. The CDR3 nucleotides are TGTGCCAGCAGTGTTGGGGGCGAGAACACCGGGGAGCTGTTTTTT.

This clone was seen a handful of times. Given the absence of the conserved phenylalanine or tryptophan at the CDR3 end, a read error is likely. The rearrangement uses TRBV30 and TRBJ1-3; weak D call: TRBD1 (6 bases). CDR1 and CDR2 from the germline V gene are GTSNPN and SVGIG (reference sequence). The CDR3 is 16 amino acids. DNA for the CDR3: TGTGACTGGAGTGTACCGCAGGGGAATGGTAGCAACACCATATATTTG. Its protein product is CDWSVPQGNGSNTIYL.

This clone came up a few times. The J gene is TRBJ1-2, the V gene TRBV27; D is unresolved. The CDR3 has 14 amino acids. The V gene's germline CDR1 is MNHEY and CDR2 SMNVEV (reference sequence). V shed 3 bases and J shed 2 bases, with 10 bases lying between them. The CDR3 here is CASSFSSGNYGYTF. CDR3 nucleotide sequence: TGTGCCAGCAGTTTTTCTTCGGGAAACTATGGCTACACCTTC.

This rearrangement joins TRBV30 to TRBJ1-2; D perhaps matches TRBD1 (6 bases). The CDR3 covers 16 residues. The ends were cut back, 3 bases at V and 1 base at J, with 18 bases in the middle. CDR1 and CDR2 (germline): GTSNPN, SVGIG (reference sequence). CDR3 DNA: TGTGCCTGGAGAGGGACACGCGAAATGCTTAACTATGGCTACACCTTC. This encodes CAWRGTREMLNYGYTF.

This clone was picked up a small number of times. In nucleotides, the CDR3 is TGTGCCAGTACTCCCGGGACAGGGAACACTGAAGCTTTCTTT. Its protein is CASTPGTGNTEAFF. The chain recombines TRBV19 with TRBJ1-1, with 8 bases lining up with TRBD1. V lost 7 bases, J lost 1 base, and 5 bases stayed unmatched. The germline V gene encodes CDR1 LNHDA and CDR2 SQIVND (reference sequence). The CDR3 is 14 amino acids.

This clone was counted only a few times. The chain links TRBV30 to TRBJ2-2; TRBD1 is a possible D gene (6 bases). The germline V gene encodes CDR1 GTSNPN and CDR2 SVGIG (reference sequence). V was clipped by 5 bases and J by 2 bases, with 15 bases between them. This CDR3 has 15 residues. As DNA, the CDR3 is TGTGCCTGGGACTACGGGACACTAAACACCGGGGAGCTGTTTTTT. This sequence encodes CAWDYGTLNTGELFF.

The chain combines TRBV5-4 with TRBJ2-3, with D maybe TRBD1 (6 bases). This CDR3 is built from 15 residues. Per the germline V gene, CDR1 is SGHNT and CDR2 is YYREEE (reference sequence). The germline V and J ends were trimmed by 4 bases and 0 bases, with 12 bases remaining between them. The CDR3 nucleotides are TGTGCCAGCAGCGACCTCAGGGGTAGCACAGATACGCAGTATTTT. This codes for CASSDLRGSTDTQYF.

This clone turned up a few times. V and J are TRBV6-5 and TRBJ2-1; 15 bases align to TRBD2. V was clipped by 5 bases and J by 5 bases; unmatched bases: 1. CDR1 is MNHEY, CDR2 SVGAGI, per germline. CDR3 size: 15 residues. In nucleotides, the CDR3 is TGTGCCAGCAGTAGGACTAGCGGGAGGGACAATGAGCAGTTCTTC. It yields the protein CASSRTSGRDNEQFF.

The CDR3 sequence is CASSQTSGRMGEQYF. In DNA form, the CDR3 reads TGTGCCAGCAGTCAAACTAGCGGGAGAATGGGCGAGCAGTACTTC. The V gene is TRBV28, the J gene TRBJ2-7, with 11 bases identical to TRBD2. Germline V gives CDR1 MDHEN, CDR2 SYDVKM. The CDR3 has 15 amino acids. With 5 bases clipped from V and 6 bases from J, the junction kept 9 bases outside the gene matches.

As concerns this clone: Within the sample, other DNA sequences also encode this same CDR3. The chain carries TRBV28 and TRBJ2-7; unclear D gene. The CDR3 contains 13 residues. The V gene lost 8 bases and the J gene lost 0 bases, with 11 bases spanning the gap. In germline, CDR1 is MDHEN, CDR2 SYDVKM. CDR3 amino acids: CASRGASSYEQYF. CDR3 bases: TGTGCCAGCCGCGGCGCAAGCTCCTACGAGCAGTACTTC.

This clone came up a few times. The chain employs TRBV9 and TRBJ1-2; 7 bases fit TRBD1. This CDR3 comprises 14 residues. V lost 4 bases, J lost 4 bases, and 7 bases stayed unmatched. Germline-derived CDR1 and CDR2 are SGDLS and YYNGEE. CDR3 sequence reads: CASSPRGQSYGYTF. The CDR3 DNA follows: TGTGCCAGCAGCCCCCGGGGACAGAGCTATGGCTACACCTTC.

This chain connects TRBV29-1 to TRBJ2-1, with a weak D call TRBD1 (6 bases). This CDR3 comprises 13 residues. Trimming took 5 bases from V and 7 from J, leaving 15 bases between them. Germline CDR1 is SQVTM and CDR2 is ANQGSEA. CDR3 sequence reads: CSVRDTTMNEQFF. DNA of the CDR3: TGCAGCGTTCGGGACACGACAATGAATGAGCAGTTCTTC.

V usage is TRBV5-4 and J usage is TRBJ2-3; the match to TRBD2 covers 7 bases. The CDR3 covers 15 residues. Losses at the gene ends were 0 bases for V and 1 base for J; bases not matched to a gene: 2. CDR1 is SGHNT, CDR2 YYREEE, per germline (reference sequence). Here the CDR3 DNA reads TGTGCCAGCAGCTTGGGGCTAGCGGGCACAGATACGCAGTATTTT. Translated: CASSLGLAGTDTQYF.